This T cell receptor (beta chain) derives from a study of naive CD8 T cells in extremely preterm neonates (dated by TCRdb to the late 2010s). General notes on the study: The adult participants' age range is given as 25-50 years in the abstract but as 20-50 years in the methods. TCRbeta CDR3 repertoires of sorted naive CD8+ T cells were compared across four age groups: extremely preterm neonates, term neonates, young children and adults.

Points the paper makes about the study in general: Prospective longitudinal studies of preterm and term neonates were called for by the authors so that T cell development could be tracked within individuals. Significantly lower iChao1 richness than in all other age groups (p < 0.05) and an even clone distribution were observed in preterm neonates, indicating a less rich repertoire. The proportion of shared CDR3 nucleotide sequences was higher in preterm neonates (2.7%) than in term neonates (about 0.4%), young children (around 0.03%) and adults (around 0.01%). Preterm CDR3s were shorter, with fewer N additions and less junctional trimming, and were closer to germline than those of older groups. As limitations, the authors pointed to a small sample size and variable productive template counts among preterm samples.

As encoded in the germline V gene, CDR1 is SGDLS while CDR2 is YYNGEE. The V end gives up 0 bases and the J end 2 bases, leaving 5 bases in the junction not matched to a gene. CDR3 length: 16 amino acids, cysteine to phenylalanine. Only the CDR3 DNA stays, 48 bases, in frame from base 1. Peripheral blood was donated by five healthy children aged roughly 15-56 months undergoing elective routine surgery and by five healthy nonsmoking adults. Healthy nonsmokers aged 20-50 years, with a median age of around 39 years, served as the adult controls. A FACSAria III cell sorter was used to sort live, Annexin V-negative naive CD8+ T cells (CD3+CD8+CD45RA+CCR7+). Between roughly 17,000 and 100,000 naive CD8+ T cells were sorted per sample. Ficoll-Paque density gradient centrifugation of diluted blood was used to isolate mononuclear cells. Mononuclear cells were cryopreserved in about 10% DMSO with around 90% FBS and stored long term at -150°C before sorting. Thawed cells were stained with Annexin V and antibodies against CD3, CD8, CCR7 and CD45RA. Genomic DNA was extracted from snap-frozen sorted cell pellets with the DNeasy Blood and Tissue Kit.

For this clone: No antigen is known for it. No clone much larger than this one lies a single base away; base qualities are absent.

A two-step, bias-controlled multiplex PCR was used to amplify TCRbeta CDR3 regions from genomic DNA. The multiplex PCR used primers specific for every TRBV and TRBJ gene segment. The immunoSEQ Assay was used to generate the TCRbeta repertoire data. The paper's data handling went like this. A relative-frequency ratio and a modified nearest-neighbor algorithm were applied to filter and cluster reads so that closely related sequences were merged. IMGT annotation was followed for the assignment of V, D and J genes to CDR3 sequences. Template counts were normalized for PCR amplification bias and quantified against synthetic TCR CDR3 analog sequences. Only unique productive sequences, defined as in-frame CDR3 sequences without stop codons, were included in the analyses. The immunoSEQ Analyzer software was used to compute clonality, defined as 1 minus Pielou's evenness, and iChao1 richness. JMP was used for statistical testing, with Student's t-test or a non-parametric test applied depending on Shapiro-Wilk normality results. Not all clones reach the TCRdb copy of this immuneACCESS table, which keeps in-frame sequences only. Checked studies attribute under half of the gap to unresolved V genes and leave the rest unexplained. The V and J calls and the clone size are those of that table, but D and trimming were determined from the DNA. The sample includes 6,000 to 10,000 clones, with roughly 97% observed a single time. More than 2.5% of the sample rests with the top ten.

This TCR was recovered from a human donor in good health. The V and J segments used are TRBV9 and TRBJ2-3, with 8 junctional bases fitting TRBD2. Sequencing used naive CD8+ T cells from blood. CDR3 sequence: CASSVEGGGTTDTQYF. The sequenced DNA is TGTGCCAGCAGCGTAGAAGGCGGGGGGACCACAGATACGCAGTATTTT.